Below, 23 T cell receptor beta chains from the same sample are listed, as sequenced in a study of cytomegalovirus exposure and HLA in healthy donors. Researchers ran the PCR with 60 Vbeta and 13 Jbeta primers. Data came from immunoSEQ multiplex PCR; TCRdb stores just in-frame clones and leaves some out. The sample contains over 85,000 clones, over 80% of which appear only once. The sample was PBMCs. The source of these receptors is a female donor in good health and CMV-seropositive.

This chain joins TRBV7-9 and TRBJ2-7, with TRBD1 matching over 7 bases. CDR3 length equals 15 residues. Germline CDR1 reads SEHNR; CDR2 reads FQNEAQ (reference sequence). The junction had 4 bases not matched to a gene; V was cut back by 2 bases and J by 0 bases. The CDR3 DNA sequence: TGTGCCAGCAGCTTATCCGGGACAGTCTCCTACGAGCAGTACTTC. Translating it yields CASSLSGTVSYEQYF.

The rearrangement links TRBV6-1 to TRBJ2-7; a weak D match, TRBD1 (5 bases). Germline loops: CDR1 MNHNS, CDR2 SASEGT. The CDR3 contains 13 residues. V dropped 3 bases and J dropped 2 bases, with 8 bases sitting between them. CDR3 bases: TGTGCCAGCAGTGATGCAGGGCCCTACGAGCAGTACTTC. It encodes CASSDAGPYEQYF.

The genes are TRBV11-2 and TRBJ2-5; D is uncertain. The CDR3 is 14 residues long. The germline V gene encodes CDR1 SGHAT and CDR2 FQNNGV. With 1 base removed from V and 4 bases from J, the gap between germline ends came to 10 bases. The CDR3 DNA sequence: TGTGCCAGCAGCTTAGGAGGCGGATTAGAGACCCAGTACTTC. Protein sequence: CASSLGGGLETQYF. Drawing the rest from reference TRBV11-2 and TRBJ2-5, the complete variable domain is EAGVAQSPRYKIIEKRQSVAFWCNPISGHATLYWYQQILGQGPKLLIQFQNNGVVDDSQLPKDRFSAERLKGVDSTLKIQPAKLEDSAVYLCASSLGGGLETQYFGPGTRLLVL.

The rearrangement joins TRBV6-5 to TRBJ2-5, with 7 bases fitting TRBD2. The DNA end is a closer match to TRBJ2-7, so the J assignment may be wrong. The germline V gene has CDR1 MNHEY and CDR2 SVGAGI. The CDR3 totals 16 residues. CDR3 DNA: TGTGCCAGCAGTTACCAACTGACTAGCTTGGTCTACGAGCAGTACTTC. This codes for CASSYQLTSLVYEQYF.

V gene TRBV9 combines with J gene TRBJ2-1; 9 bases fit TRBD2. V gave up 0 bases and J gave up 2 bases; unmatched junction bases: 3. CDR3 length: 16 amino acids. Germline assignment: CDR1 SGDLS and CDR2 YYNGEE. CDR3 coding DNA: TGTGCCAGCAGCGTAGCGTCTAGCGGGGCCTACAATGAGCAGTTCTTC. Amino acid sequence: CASSVASSGAYNEQFF.

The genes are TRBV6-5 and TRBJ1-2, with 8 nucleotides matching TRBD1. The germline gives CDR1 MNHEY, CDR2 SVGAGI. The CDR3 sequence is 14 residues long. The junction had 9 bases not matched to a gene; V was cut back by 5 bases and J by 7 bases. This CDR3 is CASSKTGDAGGYTF. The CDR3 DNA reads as TGTGCCAGCAGTAAGACAGGGGACGCCGGTGGCTACACCTTC.

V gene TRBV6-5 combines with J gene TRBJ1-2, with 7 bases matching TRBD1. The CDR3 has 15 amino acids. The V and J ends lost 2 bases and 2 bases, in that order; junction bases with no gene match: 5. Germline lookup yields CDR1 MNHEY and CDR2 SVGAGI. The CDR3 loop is CASSYPDRQNYGYTF. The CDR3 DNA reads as TGTGCCAGCAGTTACCCGGACAGGCAAAACTATGGCTACACCTTC.

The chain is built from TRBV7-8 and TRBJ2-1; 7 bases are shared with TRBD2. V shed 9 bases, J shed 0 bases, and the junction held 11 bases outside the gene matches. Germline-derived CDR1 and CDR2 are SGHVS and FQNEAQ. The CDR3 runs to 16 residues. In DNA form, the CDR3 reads TGTGCCAGGGGGGGGTTGGGGGGGAGCTCCTACAATGAGCAGTTCTTC. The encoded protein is CARGGLGGSSYNEQFF.

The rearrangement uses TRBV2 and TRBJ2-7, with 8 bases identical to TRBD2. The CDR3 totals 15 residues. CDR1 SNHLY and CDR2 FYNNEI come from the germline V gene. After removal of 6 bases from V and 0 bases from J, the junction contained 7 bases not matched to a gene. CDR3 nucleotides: TGTGCCAGCAGGACGGGAGCGGGAGACTCCTACGAGCAGTACTTC. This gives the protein CASRTGAGDSYEQYF. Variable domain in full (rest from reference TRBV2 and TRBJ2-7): EPEVTQTPSHQVTQMGQEVILRCVPISNHLYFYWYRQILGQKVEFLVSFYNNEISEKSEIFDDQFSVERPDGSNFTLKIRSTKLEDSAMYFCASRTGAGDSYEQYFGPGTRLTVT.

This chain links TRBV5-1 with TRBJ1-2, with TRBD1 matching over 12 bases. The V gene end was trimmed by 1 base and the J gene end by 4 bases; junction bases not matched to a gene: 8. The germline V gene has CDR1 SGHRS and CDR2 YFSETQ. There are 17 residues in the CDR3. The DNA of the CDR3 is TGCGCCAGCAGCTTGTGGGACAGGGGGCTGAACTCCTATGGCTACACCTTC. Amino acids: CASSLWDRGLNSYGYTF.

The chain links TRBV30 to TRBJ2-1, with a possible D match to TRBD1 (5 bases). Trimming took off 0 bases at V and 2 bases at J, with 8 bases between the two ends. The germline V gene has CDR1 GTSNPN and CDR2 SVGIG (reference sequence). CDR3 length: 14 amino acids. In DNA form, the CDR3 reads TGTGCCTGGAGTGTAAGCAGGGCCTACAATGAGCAGTTCTTC. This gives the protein CAWSVSRAYNEQFF.

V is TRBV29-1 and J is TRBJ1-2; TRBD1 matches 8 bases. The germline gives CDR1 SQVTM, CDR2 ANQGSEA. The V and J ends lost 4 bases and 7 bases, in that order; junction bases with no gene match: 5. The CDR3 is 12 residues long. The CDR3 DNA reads TGCAGCGTTGGACAGGGGATGCGTGGCTACACCTTC. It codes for CSVGQGMRGYTF.

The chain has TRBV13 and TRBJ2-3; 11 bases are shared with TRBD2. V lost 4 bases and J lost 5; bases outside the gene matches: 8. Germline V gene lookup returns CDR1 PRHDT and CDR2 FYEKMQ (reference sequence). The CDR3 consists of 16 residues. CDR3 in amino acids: CASSSPSGRTEDTQYF. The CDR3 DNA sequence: TGTGCCAGCAGCTCACCTAGCGGGAGGACGGAAGATACGCAGTATTTT.

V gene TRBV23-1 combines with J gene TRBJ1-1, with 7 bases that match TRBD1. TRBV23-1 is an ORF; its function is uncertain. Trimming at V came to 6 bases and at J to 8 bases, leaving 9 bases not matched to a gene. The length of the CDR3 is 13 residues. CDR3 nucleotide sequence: TGCGCCAGCAGCCATAGACCGGGACAGGAAGCTTTCTTT. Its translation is CASSHRPGQEAFF.

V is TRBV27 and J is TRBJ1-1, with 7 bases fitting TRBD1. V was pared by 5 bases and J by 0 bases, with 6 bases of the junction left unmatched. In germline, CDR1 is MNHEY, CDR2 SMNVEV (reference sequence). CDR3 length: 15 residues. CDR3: CASSLLDRMNTEAFF. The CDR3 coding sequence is TGTGCCAGCAGTCTACTGGACAGGATGAACACTGAAGCTTTCTTT.

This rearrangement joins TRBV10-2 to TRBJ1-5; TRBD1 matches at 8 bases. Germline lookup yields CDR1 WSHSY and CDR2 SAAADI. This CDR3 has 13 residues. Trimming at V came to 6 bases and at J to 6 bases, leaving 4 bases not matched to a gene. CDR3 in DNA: TGCGCCAGCAGCGACAGGGGTTTTCAGCCCCAGCATTTT. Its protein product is CASSDRGFQPQHF.

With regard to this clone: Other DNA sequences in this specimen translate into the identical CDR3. DNA for the CDR3: TGTGCCAGCAGTGAGCGGGGCCCCTACGAGCAGTACTTC. It yields the protein CASSERGPYEQYF. The chain uses TRBV6-1 and TRBJ2-7, with D perhaps TRBD2 (6 bases). CDR3 length: 13 residues. Between the trimmed V and J ends, which lost 3 bases and 2 bases, there was a span of 8 bases. Germline-derived CDR1 and CDR2 are MNHNS and SASEGT.

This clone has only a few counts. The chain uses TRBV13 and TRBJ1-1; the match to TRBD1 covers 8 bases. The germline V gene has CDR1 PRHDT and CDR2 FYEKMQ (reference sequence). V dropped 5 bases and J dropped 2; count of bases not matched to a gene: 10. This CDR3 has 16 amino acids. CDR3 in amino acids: CASSPDRGLKNTEAFF. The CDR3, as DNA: TGTGCCAGCAGCCCAGACAGGGGTTTAAAAAACACTGAAGCTTTCTTT.

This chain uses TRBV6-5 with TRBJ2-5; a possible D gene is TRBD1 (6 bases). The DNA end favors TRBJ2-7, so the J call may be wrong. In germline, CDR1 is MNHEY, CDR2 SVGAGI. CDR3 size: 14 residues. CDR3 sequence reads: CASSYGDISYEQYF. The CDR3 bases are TGTGCCAGCAGTTATGGGGACATCTCCTACGAGCAGTACTTC.

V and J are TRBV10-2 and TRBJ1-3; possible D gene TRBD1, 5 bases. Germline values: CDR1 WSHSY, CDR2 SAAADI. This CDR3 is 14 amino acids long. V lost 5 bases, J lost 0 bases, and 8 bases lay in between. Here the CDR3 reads CASSSGFSGNTIYF. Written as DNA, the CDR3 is TGCGCCAGCAGTTCAGGGTTCTCTGGAAACACCATATATTTT.

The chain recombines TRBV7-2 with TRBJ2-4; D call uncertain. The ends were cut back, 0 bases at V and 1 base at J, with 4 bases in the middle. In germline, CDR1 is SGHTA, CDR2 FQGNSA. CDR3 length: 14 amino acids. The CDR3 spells CASSLAGAKNIQYF. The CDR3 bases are TGTGCCAGCAGCTTAGCCGGGGCCAAAAACATTCAGTACTTC.

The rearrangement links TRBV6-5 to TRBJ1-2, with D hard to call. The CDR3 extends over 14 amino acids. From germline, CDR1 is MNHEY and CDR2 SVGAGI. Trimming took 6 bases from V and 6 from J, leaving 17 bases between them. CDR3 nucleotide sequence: TGTGCCAGCAGGACCCCAGGAAGTCTTGATGGCTACACCTTC. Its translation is CASRTPGSLDGYTF.

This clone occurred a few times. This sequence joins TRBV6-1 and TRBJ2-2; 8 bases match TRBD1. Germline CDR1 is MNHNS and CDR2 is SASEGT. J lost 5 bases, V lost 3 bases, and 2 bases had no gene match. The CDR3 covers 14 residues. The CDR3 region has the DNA TGTGCCAGCAGTGAGTGGACAGGGACCGGGGAGCTGTTTTTT. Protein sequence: CASSEWTGTGELFF.